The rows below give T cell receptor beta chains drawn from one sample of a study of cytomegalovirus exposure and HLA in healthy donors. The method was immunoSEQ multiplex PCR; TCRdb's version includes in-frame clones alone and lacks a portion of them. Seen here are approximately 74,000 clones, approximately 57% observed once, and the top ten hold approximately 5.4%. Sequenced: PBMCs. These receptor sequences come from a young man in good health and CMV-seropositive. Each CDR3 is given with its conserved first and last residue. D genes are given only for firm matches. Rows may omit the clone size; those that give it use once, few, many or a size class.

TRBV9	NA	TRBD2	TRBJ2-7	TGTGCCAGCAGCGTAGGGCTAGCGGGAGGTCACGAGCAGTACTTC	CASSVGLAGGHEQYF
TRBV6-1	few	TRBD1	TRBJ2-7	TGTGCCAGCAGAACCTCCGGGACAGGGACCTACGAGCAGTACTTC	CASRTSGTGTYEQYF
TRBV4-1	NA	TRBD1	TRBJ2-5	TGCGCCAGCAGCCTTAGACAGGGCGGGGAGACCCAGTACTTC	CASSLRQGGETQYF
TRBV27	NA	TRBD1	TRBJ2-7	TGTGCCAGCAGGCGGGACAGGGTCTCCTACGAGCAGTACTTC	CASRRDRVSYEQYF
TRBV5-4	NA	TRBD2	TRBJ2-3	TGTGCCAGCAGCGGACTAGCGGTGTCAGGGGGCACAGATACGCAGTATTTT	CASSGLAVSGGTDTQYF
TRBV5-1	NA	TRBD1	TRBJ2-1	TGCGCCAGCAGCTTGGACAGGGGAACCTACAATGAGCAGTTCTTC	CASSLDRGTYNEQFF
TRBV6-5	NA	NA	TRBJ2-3	TGTGCCACAGGCGAAGGCACGCAGTATTTT	CATGEGTQYF
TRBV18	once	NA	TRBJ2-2	TGTGCCAGCTCATCAGACAGAGGGAACACCGGGGAGCTGTTTTTT	CASSSDRGNTGELFF
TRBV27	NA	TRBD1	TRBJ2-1	TGTGCCAGCAGTCTTGGACAGGGCACCTACAATGAGCAGTTCTTC	CASSLGQGTYNEQFF
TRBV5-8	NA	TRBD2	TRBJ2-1	TGTGCCAGCAGCTTGGCCCCCCTACTAGCGGGTGGGCCCAATGAGCAGTTCTTC	CASSLAPLLAGGPNEQFF
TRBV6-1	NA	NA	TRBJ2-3	TGTGCCAGCAGCCTCACGGGGCAGGGGTGGGATACGCAGTATTTT	CASSLTGQGWDTQYF
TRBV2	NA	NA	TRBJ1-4	TGTGCCAGCAGTGAAGAGGGGGACATGGATGAAAAACTGTTTTTT	CASSEEGDMDEKLFF
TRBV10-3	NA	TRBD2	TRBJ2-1	TGTGCCATCAGTGAGTCGACCGGGAGGGCCGATGAGCAGTTCTTC	CAISESTGRADEQFF
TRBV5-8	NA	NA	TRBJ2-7	TGTGCCAGCAGCTTGGGGGCATGGGGCAGGAACGAGCAGTACTTC	CASSLGAWGRNEQYF
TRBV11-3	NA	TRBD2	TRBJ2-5	TGTGCCAGCGCATTAACTAGCGAAGAGACCCAGTACTTC	CASALTSEETQYF
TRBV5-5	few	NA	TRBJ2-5	TGTGCCAGCAGCTTGGAGCTCGGGGTCCAAGAGACCCAGTACTTC	CASSLELGVQETQYF
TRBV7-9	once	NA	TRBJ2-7	TGTGCCAGCAGCTTCACAGGTCAAGCCTACGAGCAGTACTTC	CASSFTGQAYEQYF
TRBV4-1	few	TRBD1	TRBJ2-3	TGCGCCAGCAGCTGGGGACAGCTTAGCACAGATACGCAGTATTTT	CASSWGQLSTDTQYF
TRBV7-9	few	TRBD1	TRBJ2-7	TGTGCCAGCAGCTGGCCGGGACAGGGGGAGAACGAGCAGTACTTC	CASSWPGQGENEQYF
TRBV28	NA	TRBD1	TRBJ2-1	TGTGCCAGCAGTGCCCCCGGACAGGGGTGGGCTGAGCAGTTCTTC	CASSAPGQGWAEQFF
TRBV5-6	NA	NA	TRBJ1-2	TGTGCCAGCAGCTTGTTGGATGACAGGTTTCATGGCTACACCTTC	CASSLLDDRFHGYTF
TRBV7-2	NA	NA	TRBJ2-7	TGTGCCAGCAGCCTGTGGGTAGGGGACTACGAGCAGTACTTC	CASSLWVGDYEQYF